Presented here are 27 T cell receptor beta chains from one specimen sequenced in a study of blood T cells in healthy people across ages (dated by TCRdb to the mid-2010s). Library generation was performed with 5' RACE. The run used an Illumina HiSeq 2500. A second about 6 to 11 cycle PCR used a sample-barcoded 5' primer and a J-beta primer mix. TCRdb took the public reads, trimmed them with fastp at Q25, ran MiXCR for clone calling and kept in-frame beta chains. Rows merge per CDR3 protein into single entries with the most common DNA and genes. This sample lists hundreds of thousands of distinct CDR3 sequences; 24% were detected once. The ten largest clonotypes hold 8.5% to 9.5% of the sample. This sample also appeared in a second study, on T cells of mothers and their children.

Specimen: blood. The receptors come from a boy younger than 18 in good health.

The chain uses TRBV28 and TRBJ2-7; 8 bases match TRBD2. Germline V gives CDR1 MDHEN, CDR2 SYDVKM. The junction had 8 bases not matched to a gene; V was cut back by 5 bases and J by 2 bases. The CDR3 runs to 15 residues. CDR3 sequence reads: CASSPASGGAYEQYF. For the CDR3, the DNA is TGTGCCAGCAGTCCCGCCTCCGGGGGGGCCTACGAGCAGTACTTC.

The chain employs TRBV4-1 and TRBJ2-5; D is perhaps TRBD1 (5 bases). Judging by the DNA end, TRBJ2-7 fits better; the J call may be wrong. The CDR3 has 15 residues. CDR1 and CDR2 from the germline V gene are MGHRA and YSYEKL. This CDR3 is CASSHPQGKEYEQYF. The CDR3 bases are TGCGCCAGCAGCCACCCCCAGGGTAAGGAATACGAGCAGTACTTC.

The V and J genes are TRBV3-1 and TRBJ2-7; D is uncertain. This CDR3 contains 13 residues. CDR1 is LGHDT and CDR2 is YNNKEL in the germline V gene (reference sequence). Trimming shortened V by 4 bases and J by 2 bases, and 9 bases separated the two germline ends. CDR3 loop: CASSLKPAYEQYF. CDR3 DNA sequence: TGTGCCAGCAGCCTTAAGCCCGCCTACGAGCAGTACTTC.

The chain uses TRBV7-9 and TRBJ2-7; D is perhaps TRBD2 (5 bases). Germline V gene data show CDR1 as SEHNR and CDR2 as FQNEAQ (reference sequence). The CDR3 spans 13 residues. Trimming took off 1 base at V and 3 bases at J, with 7 bases between the two ends. This chain's CDR3 is CASSLVEGYEQYF. DNA for the CDR3: TGTGCCAGCAGCTTAGTTGAGGGCTACGAGCAGTACTTC.

In this sample, this clonotype turned up many times. The chain recombines TRBV20-1 with TRBJ2-7, with a tentative D call TRBD1 (5 bases). Trimming shortened V by 4 bases and J by 3 bases, and 10 bases separated the two germline ends. The CDR3 consists of 12 residues. The germline gives CDR1 DFQATT, CDR2 SNEGSKA (reference sequence). The DNA for the CDR3 is TGCAGTGCTACCCCCAGGGTCTACGAGCAGTACTTC. Translation: CSATPRVYEQYF.

Only one count was recorded for this clonotype. V and J are TRBV11-2 and TRBJ2-1; TRBD1 matches at 8 bases. TRBJ2-7 explains the end of the DNA better; the J call may be wrong. The germline CDR1 and CDR2 sequences are SGHAT and FQNNGV. CDR3 length equals 16 residues. CDR3 protein: CASGTMGVQGAYEQYF. CDR3 DNA sequence: TGTGCCAGCGGCACCATGGGGGTACAGGGGGCCTACGAGCAGTACTTC.

This clonotype was observed a single time. The chain has TRBV4-3 and TRBJ1-4, with D tentatively TRBD1 (5 bases). The CDR3 runs to 16 residues. V was trimmed by 0 bases and J by 3 bases, leaving 11 bases between them. Germline V gene lookup returns CDR1 LGHNA and CDR2 YSLEER. The CDR3 nucleotides read TGCGCCAGCAGCCAAGATGATGGGGCAGCTAATGAAAAACTGTTTTTT. Its protein product is CASSQDDGAANEKLFF.

V usage is TRBV7-2 and J usage is TRBJ2-5; D is unresolved. The CDR3 is made up of 13 amino acids. Trimming cost V 4 bases and J 2 bases, with 8 bases left between them. In germline, CDR1 is SGHTA, CDR2 FQGNSA. CDR3 in DNA: TGTGCCAGCAGCTCACCGCTTCAAGAGACCCAGTACTTC. It codes for CASSSPLQETQYF.

CDR3 sequence: CASSLAAGGPYNEQFF. CDR3 sequence (DNA): TGCGCCAGCAGCTTGGCCGCGGGAGGCCCTTACAATGAGCAGTTCTTC. The chain links TRBV5-1 to TRBJ2-1, with 8 bases lining up with TRBD2. With V trimmed by 0 bases and J by 4 bases, 6 bases remained unmatched. The germline CDR1 and CDR2 sequences are SGHRS and YFSETQ. This CDR3 has 16 amino acids.

This chain joins TRBV20-1 and TRBJ2-7; tentative D call: TRBD2 (6 bases). This CDR3 has 13 amino acids. Germline-derived CDR1 and CDR2 are DFQATT and SNEGSKA (reference sequence). Trimming took off 3 bases at V and 2 bases at J, with 11 bases between the two ends. The CDR3 region is CSASRVAAYEQYF. The CDR3 region has the DNA TGCAGTGCTAGTAGGGTAGCGGCCTACGAGCAGTACTTC.

The CDR3 nucleotides read TGTGCCAGCAGCTCACTTTTGGGCCCCAAAGGGACCCAGTACTTC. Translation gives CASSSLLGPKGTQYF. This chain uses TRBV11-2 with TRBJ2-5; D is unclear. The length of the CDR3 is 15 residues. V lost 4 bases and J lost 7, with 19 bases in between. Germline assignment: CDR1 SGHAT and CDR2 FQNNGV.

The gene calls are TRBV2 and TRBJ2-7; no reliable D call. The CDR3 extends over 13 amino acids. The germline V gene encodes CDR1 SNHLY and CDR2 FYNNEI. V was clipped by 7 bases and J by 2 bases, with 12 bases between them. The CDR3 here is CASNWAATYEQYF. The DNA for the CDR3 is TGTGCCAGCAATTGGGCGGCAACCTACGAGCAGTACTTC.

The chain joins TRBV6-5 to TRBJ1-5; 9 bases match TRBD1. CDR1 MNHEY and CDR2 SVGAGI come from the germline V gene. This CDR3 region has 18 residues. The V gene end was trimmed by 0 bases and the J gene end by 7 bases; junction bases not matched to a gene: 13. The CDR3 loop reads CASSYSWTGVFNGQPQHF. The DNA of the CDR3 is TGTGCCAGCAGTTACTCGTGGACAGGGGTTTTCAACGGGCAGCCCCAGCATTTT.

The chain couples TRBV5-1 to TRBJ2-3, with D unclear. The V and J ends lost 5 bases and 2 bases respectively, with 21 bases between them. CDR3 length: 17 amino acids. Looked up from germline, CDR1 is SGHRS and CDR2 is YFSETQ. The CDR3 is CASSPLSRVLTTDTQYF. The CDR3 bases are TGCGCCAGCAGTCCCCTATCCCGGGTACTTACCACAGATACGCAGTATTTT.

This clonotype was counted at least ten times. This sequence joins TRBV4-3 and TRBJ2-3, with 8 bases that match TRBD2. CDR1 is LGHNA, CDR2 YSLEER, per germline. V gave up 1 base and J gave up 4 bases; unmatched junction bases: 7. CDR3 size: 16 residues. The CDR3 coding sequence is TGCGCCAGCAGCCAAGGAGTGGCGGGAGGAGCAGATACGCAGTATTTT. It encodes CASSQGVAGGADTQYF.

This clonotype turned up a few times. CDR3: CASSQDPGLAGGVMRFF. The CDR3 DNA follows: TGTGCCAGCAGCCAAGATCCTGGGCTAGCGGGAGGTGTGATGCGGTTCTTC. The rearrangement joins TRBV14 to TRBJ2-1, with 11 bases fitting TRBD2. Germline V CDR1 and CDR2: SGHDN, FVKESK. The V segment lost 0 bases and the J segment 15 bases; nucleotides outside the gene matches: 16. The CDR3 has 17 amino acids.

In this sample, this clonotype turned up a few times. CDR3 nucleotides: TGCGCCAGCAGGGCCCCGAGTAGCGGGGGAGGTTCCTACGAGCAGTACTTC. Translating it yields CASRAPSSGGGSYEQYF. V and J are TRBV10-2 and TRBJ2-7; 9 bases map to TRBD2. Unmatched junction bases numbered 13, after V lost 6 bases and J lost 1 base. The CDR3 length is 17 residues. Looked up from germline, CDR1 is WSHSY and CDR2 is SAAADI.

The chain has TRBV12-3 or TRBV12-4 and TRBJ1-5; tentatively, D is TRBD1 (6 bases). There are 14 residues in the CDR3. V lost 5 bases and J 3 bases, leaving 11 bases between the germline ends. CDR3 region: CASSQGTFNQPQHF. CDR3 sequence (DNA): TGTGCCAGCAGTCAGGGGACTTTCAATCAGCCCCAGCATTTT.

This clonotype came up a few times. The V gene is TRBV7-9, the J gene TRBJ2-2; 10 nucleotides line up with TRBD2. Germline CDR1 reads SEHNR; CDR2 reads FQNEAQ (reference sequence). The ends lost 4 bases at V and 4 bases at J; junction bases unmatched: 18. The CDR3 is 20 amino acids. CDR3 loop: CASSSSRAIGTSETTGELFF. CDR3 DNA: TGTGCCAGCAGCTCTAGTAGGGCGATCGGGACTAGCGAGACCACCGGGGAGCTGTTTTTT.

There are a few counts of this clonotype. The V and J genes are TRBV6-1 and TRBJ1-1, with a tentative D call TRBD1 (5 bases). Germline V gene data show CDR1 as MNHNS and CDR2 as SASEGT. V lost 7 bases to trimming and J lost 5 bases, with 23 bases between them. The CDR3 sequence is 16 residues long. CDR3 loop: CASKLQGFGARTEAFF. The CDR3 DNA is TGTGCCAGCAAACTCCAGGGTTTCGGTGCGAGGACTGAAGCTTTCTTT.

This rearrangement joins TRBV11-2 to TRBJ2-5; the match to TRBD2 covers 8 bases. Germline trimming cut 6 bases from V and 3 bases from J; bases unmatched to any gene: 9. This CDR3 has 15 residues. The germline V gene has CDR1 SGHAT and CDR2 FQNNGV. The CDR3 nucleotides read TGTGCCAGCAGACCCCCCGGGAGGGTCAAAGAGACCCAGTACTTC. Protein product: CASRPPGRVKETQYF.

V usage is TRBV27 and J usage is TRBJ2-5; the D call may be TRBD1 or TRBD2 (6 bases each). The J call may be wrong; the DNA end is better matched by TRBJ2-1. This CDR3 has 15 amino acids. Germline V gene lookup returns CDR1 MNHEY and CDR2 SMNVEV (reference sequence). CDR3 sequence reads: CASSFLGGRYNEQFF. CDR3 nucleotides: TGTGCCAGCAGTTTTCTTGGGGGGCGGTACAATGAGCAGTTCTTC.

This sequence joins TRBV24-1 and TRBJ1-2, with 8 bases that match TRBD1. V gave up 0 bases and J gave up 6 bases; unmatched junction bases: 8. Germline loops: CDR1 KGHDR, CDR2 SFDVKD. CDR3 size: 16 residues. The CDR3 protein is CATSDLRRDRLNGYTF. The CDR3 bases are TGTGCCACCAGTGATTTGAGACGGGACAGGTTAAATGGCTACACCTTC.

This clonotype was found a few times. The CDR3 region is CAWSQSGVNQPQHF. The CDR3 DNA reads as TGTGCCTGGAGTCAGTCCGGGGTCAATCAGCCCCAGCATTTT. The gene calls are TRBV30 and TRBJ1-5; D is unresolved. There are 14 residues in the CDR3. CDR1 GTSNPN and CDR2 SVGIG come from the germline V gene (reference sequence). V lost 2 bases, J lost 3 bases, and 11 bases lay in between.

This clonotype was observed a few times. The chain couples TRBV12-3 or TRBV12-4 to TRBJ1-1; D gene ambiguous. Trimming removed 2 bases from V and 6 bases from J, with 10 bases in between. This CDR3 has 13 residues. CDR3 DNA sequence: TGTGCCAGCAGTTTACGGGAATCGCCTGAAGCTTTCTTT. Translating gives CASSLRESPEAFF.

This sequence joins TRBV28 and TRBJ2-7, with 12 bases identical to TRBD1. Gene TRBJ2-5 matches the end of the DNA better, so the J call may be wrong. The length of the CDR3 is 15 residues. Germline V CDR1 and CDR2: MDHEN, SYDVKM. CDR3 sequence: CAGRPGTGGWKTQYF. CDR3 coding DNA: TGTGCCGGCCGTCCCGGGACAGGGGGCTGGAAGACCCAGTACTTC.

This clonotype has more than one count but fewer than ten. CDR3 in amino acids: CASSLGTGGRNQPQHF. The CDR3, as DNA: TGTGCCAGCAGCTTAGGGACAGGGGGCCGCAATCAGCCCCAGCATTTT. The chain couples TRBV7-9 to TRBJ1-5; 11 bases align to TRBD1. The CDR3 contains 16 residues. Germline CDR1 and CDR2: SEHNR and FQNEAQ (reference sequence). The V segment lost 1 base and the J segment 2 bases; nucleotides outside the gene matches: 1.